The count of the clone carrying this T cell receptor beta chain is one. The CDR3 loop spans 14 amino acids. The V gene's germline CDR1 is SQVTM and CDR2 ANQGSEA. V trimming: 2 bases; J trimming: 3 bases; junction bases outside the gene matches: 2. This specimen belongs to a study of blood T cell repertoires in COVID-19. Study summary: Samples of COVID-19 (acute and convalescent) were obtained from the United States, Italy and Spain.

Original processing notes: For nucleated cells, counts were estimated from reference gene primer amplification. Measured with immunoSEQ multiplex PCR; TCRdb has only the in-frame clones, and not every one. D and trimming come from the DNA, and the V and J calls and clone size come from that table. This table holds more than 120,000 clones, roughly 87% found once. The J gene is TRBJ2-1, the V gene TRBV29-1, with 9 bases that match TRBD2. Sequencing input: peripheral blood. The clonotype originates from a woman aged 45-65 years with acute or convalescent COVID-19. CDR3: CSVERRGGYNEQFF. The CDR3 DNA is TGCAGCGTTGAAAGGCGGGGGGGCTACAATGAGCAGTTCTTC.